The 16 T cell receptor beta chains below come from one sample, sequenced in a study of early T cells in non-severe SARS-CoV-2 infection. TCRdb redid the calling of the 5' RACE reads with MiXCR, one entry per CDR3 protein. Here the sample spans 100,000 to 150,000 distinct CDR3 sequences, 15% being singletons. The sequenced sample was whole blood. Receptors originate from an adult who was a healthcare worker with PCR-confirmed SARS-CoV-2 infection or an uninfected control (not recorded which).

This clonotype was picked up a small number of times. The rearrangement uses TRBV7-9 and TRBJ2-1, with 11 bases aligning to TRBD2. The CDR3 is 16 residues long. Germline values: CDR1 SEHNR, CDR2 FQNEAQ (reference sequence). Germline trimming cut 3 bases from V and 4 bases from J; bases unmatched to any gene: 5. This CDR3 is CASSFSSGGSYNEQFF. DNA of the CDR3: TGTGCCAGCAGCTTCTCTAGCGGGGGGTCTTACAATGAGCAGTTCTTC. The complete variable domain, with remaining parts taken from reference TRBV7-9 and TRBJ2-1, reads DTGVSQNPRHKITKRGQNVTFRCDPISEHNRLYWYRQTLGQGPEFLTYFQNEAQLEKSRLLSDRFSAERPKGSFSTLEIQRTEQGDSAMYLCASSFSSGGSYNEQFFGPGTRLTVL.

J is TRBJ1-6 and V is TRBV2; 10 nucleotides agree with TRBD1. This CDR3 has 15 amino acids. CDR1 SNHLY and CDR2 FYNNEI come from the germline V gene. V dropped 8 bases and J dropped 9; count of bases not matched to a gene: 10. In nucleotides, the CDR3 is TGTGCCAGCTACGAGACAGGGGGCGTTGGTTCACCCCTCCACTTT. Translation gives CASYETGGVGSPLHF.

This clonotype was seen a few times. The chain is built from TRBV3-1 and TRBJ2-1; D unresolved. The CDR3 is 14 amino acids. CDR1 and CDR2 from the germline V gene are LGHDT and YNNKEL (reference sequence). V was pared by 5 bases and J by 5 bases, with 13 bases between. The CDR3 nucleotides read TGTGCCAGCAGCTACCACAGCGTGAACAATGAGCAGTTCTTC. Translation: CASSYHSVNNEQFF.

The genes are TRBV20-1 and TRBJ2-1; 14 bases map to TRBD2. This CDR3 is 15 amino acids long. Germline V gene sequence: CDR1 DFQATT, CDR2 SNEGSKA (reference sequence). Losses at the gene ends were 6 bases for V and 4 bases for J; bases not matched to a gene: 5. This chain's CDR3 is CSAQGLAGAYNEQFF. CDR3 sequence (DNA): TGCAGTGCCCAGGGACTAGCGGGGGCATACAATGAGCAGTTCTTC.

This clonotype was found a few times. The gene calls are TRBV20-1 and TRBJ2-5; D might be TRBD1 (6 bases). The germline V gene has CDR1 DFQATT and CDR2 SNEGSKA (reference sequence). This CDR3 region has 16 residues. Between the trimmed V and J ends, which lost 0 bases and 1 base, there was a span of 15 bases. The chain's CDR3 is CSARDFRDTTQETQYF. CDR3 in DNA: TGCAGTGCTAGAGATTTTAGGGACACAACCCAAGAGACCCAGTACTTC.

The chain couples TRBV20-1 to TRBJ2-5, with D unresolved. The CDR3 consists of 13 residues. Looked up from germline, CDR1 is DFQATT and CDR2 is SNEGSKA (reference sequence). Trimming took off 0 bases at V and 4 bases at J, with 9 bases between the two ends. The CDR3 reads CSARDGSLETQYF. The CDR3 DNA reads TGCAGTGCTAGAGACGGCTCATTAGAGACCCAGTACTTC.

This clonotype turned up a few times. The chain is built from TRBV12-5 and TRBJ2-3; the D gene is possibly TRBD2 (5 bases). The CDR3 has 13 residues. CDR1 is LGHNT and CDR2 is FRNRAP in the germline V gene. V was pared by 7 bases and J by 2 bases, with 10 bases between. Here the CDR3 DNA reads TGTGCTAGTGCAGACGGGATCACAGATACGCAGTATTTT. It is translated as CASADGITDTQYF.

The CDR3 sequence is CASSQAGVEQYF. The CDR3 DNA is TGTGCCAGCAGCCAGGCAGGGGTCGAGCAGTACTTC. V usage is TRBV3-1 and J usage is TRBJ2-7; D perhaps matches TRBD1 (6 bases). V gave up 3 bases and J gave up 6 bases, with 9 bases separating them. The CDR3 has 12 residues. The germline CDR1 and CDR2 sequences are LGHDT and YNNKEL (reference sequence).

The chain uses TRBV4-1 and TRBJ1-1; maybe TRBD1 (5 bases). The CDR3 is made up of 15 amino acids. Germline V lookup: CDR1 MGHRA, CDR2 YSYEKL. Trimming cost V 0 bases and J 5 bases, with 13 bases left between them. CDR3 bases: TGCGCCAGCAGCCAAGATTCGGGGGTTAGGACTGAAGCTTTCTTT. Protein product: CASSQDSGVRTEAFF.

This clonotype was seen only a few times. The CDR3 DNA reads as TGCGCCAGCAGCTTGGCCGGGACTAGCGATACAGATACGCAGTATTTT. Its protein product is CASSLAGTSDTDTQYF. The J gene is TRBJ2-3, the V gene TRBV5-1; 10 nucleotides match TRBD2. Trimming removed 0 bases from V and 3 bases from J; junction bases left unmatched: 4. This CDR3 contains 16 residues. Germline CDR1 reads SGHRS; CDR2 reads YFSETQ.

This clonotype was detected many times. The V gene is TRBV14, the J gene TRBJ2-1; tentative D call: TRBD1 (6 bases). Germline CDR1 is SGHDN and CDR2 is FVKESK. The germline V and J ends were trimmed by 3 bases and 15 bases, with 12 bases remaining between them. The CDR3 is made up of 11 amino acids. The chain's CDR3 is CASSHRTDGFF. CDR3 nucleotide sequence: TGTGCCAGCAGCCATCGGACAGATGGGTTCTTC.

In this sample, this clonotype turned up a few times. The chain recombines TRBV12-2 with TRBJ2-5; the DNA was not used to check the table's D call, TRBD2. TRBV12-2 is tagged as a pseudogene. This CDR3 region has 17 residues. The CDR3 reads CASRLALIERLQETQYF. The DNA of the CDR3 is TGTGCAAGTCGCTTAGCGCTGATTGAGCGGTTACAAGAGACCCAGTACTTC.

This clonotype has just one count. As DNA, the CDR3 is TGTGCCAGCTCATGGAGGTGGGATTACGAGCAGTACTTC. Translated: CASSWRWDYEQYF. The chain recombines TRBV18 with TRBJ2-7; possible D gene TRBD2, 5 bases. The CDR3 has 13 amino acids. With 5 bases removed from V and 4 bases from J, the gap between germline ends came to 12 bases. The germline gives CDR1 KGHSH, CDR2 LQKENI.

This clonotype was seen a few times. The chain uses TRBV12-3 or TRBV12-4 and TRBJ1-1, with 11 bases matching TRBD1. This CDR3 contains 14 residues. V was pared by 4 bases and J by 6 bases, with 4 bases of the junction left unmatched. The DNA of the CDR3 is TGTGCCAGCAGTTACGGACAGGGGGCTCCTGAAGCTTTCTTT. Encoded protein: CASSYGQGAPEAFF.

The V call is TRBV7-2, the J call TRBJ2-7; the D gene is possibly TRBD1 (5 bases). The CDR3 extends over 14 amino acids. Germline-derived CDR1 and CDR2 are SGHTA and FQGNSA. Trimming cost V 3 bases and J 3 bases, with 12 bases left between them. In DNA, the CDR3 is TGTGCCAGCAGCTTGAGAGACAGACGCTACGAGCAGTACTTC. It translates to CASSLRDRRYEQYF.

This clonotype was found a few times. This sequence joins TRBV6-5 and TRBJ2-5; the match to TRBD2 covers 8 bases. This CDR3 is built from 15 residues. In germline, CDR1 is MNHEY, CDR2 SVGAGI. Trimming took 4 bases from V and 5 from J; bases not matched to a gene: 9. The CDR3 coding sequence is TGTGCCAGCAGTTTCCTGCGGGGGGCCGGTGAGACCCAGTACTTC. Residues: CASSFLRGAGETQYF.